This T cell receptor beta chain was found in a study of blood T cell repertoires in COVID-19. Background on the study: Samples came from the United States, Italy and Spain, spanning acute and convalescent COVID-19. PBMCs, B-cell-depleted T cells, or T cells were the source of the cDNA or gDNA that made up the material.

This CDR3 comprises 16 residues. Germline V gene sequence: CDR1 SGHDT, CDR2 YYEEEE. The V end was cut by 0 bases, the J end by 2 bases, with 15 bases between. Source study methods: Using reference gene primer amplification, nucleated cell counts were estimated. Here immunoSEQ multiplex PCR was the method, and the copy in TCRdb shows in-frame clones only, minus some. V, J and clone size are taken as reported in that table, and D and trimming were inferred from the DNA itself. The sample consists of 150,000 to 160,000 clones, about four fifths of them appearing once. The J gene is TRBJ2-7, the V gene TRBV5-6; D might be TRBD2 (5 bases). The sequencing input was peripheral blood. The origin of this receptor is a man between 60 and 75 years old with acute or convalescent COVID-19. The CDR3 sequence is CASSLAGLATTYEQYF. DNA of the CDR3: TGTGCCAGCAGCTTGGCCGGTCTAGCCACCACCTACGAGCAGTACTTC.